Listed here are 30 T cell receptor beta chains from one sample, sequenced in a study of high-grade serous ovarian cancer treatment subgroups. The tumor samples were collected prior to definitive surgery or chemotherapy. Assay used: immunoSEQ multiplex PCR; TCRdb lists only in-frame clones, some missing. The sample shows 10,000 to 12,000 clones, around 83% of them seen only once. The sample comprised tumor tissue. These receptors all stem from a human donor with high-grade serous ovarian cancer.

This chain connects TRBV5-1 to TRBJ2-3; unclear D gene. Germline V gene lookup returns CDR1 SGHRS and CDR2 YFSETQ. Trimming removed 0 bases at V and 0 bases at J, with 8 bases between. The CDR3 contains 15 residues. The CDR3 DNA reads TGCGCCAGCAGCTTGGTTGCAGCAAGCACAGATACGCAGTATTTT. Translating gives CASSLVAASTDTQYF. The full variable domain, in which reference TRBV5-1 and TRBJ2-3 provide the parts outside the CDR3, is KAGVTQTPRYLIKTRGQQVTLSCSPISGHRSVSWYQQTPGQGLQFLFEYFSETQRNKGNFPGRFSGRQFSNSRSEMNVSTLELGDSALYLCASSLVAASTDTQYFGPGTRLTVL.

The chain has TRBV15 and TRBJ1-2; D possibly corresponds to TRBD1 (6 bases). V was cut by 0 bases and J by 0 bases, with 17 bases left in between. The CDR3 covers 18 residues. Looked up from germline, CDR1 is LNHNV and CDR2 is YYDKDF (reference sequence). The CDR3 nucleotides read TGTGCCACCAGCAGAGATGGGGGCAGGGTCCTAGCTAACTATGGCTACACCTTC. This encodes CATSRDGGRVLANYGYTF. The full variable domain, rest sourced from reference TRBV15 and TRBJ1-2, is DAMVIQNPRYQVTQFGKPVTLSCSQTLNHNVMYWYQQKSSQAPKLLFHYYDKDFNNEADTPDNFQSRRPNTSFCFLDIRSPGLGDTAMYLCATSRDGGRVLANYGYTFGSGTRLTVV.

This chain links TRBV27 with TRBJ2-4; D is possibly TRBD1 (5 bases). The CDR3 sequence is 13 residues long. V was trimmed by 6 bases and J by 6 bases, leaving 12 bases between them. Germline values: CDR1 MNHEY, CDR2 SMNVEV (reference sequence). The CDR3 protein is CASSQGLRNIQYF. The CDR3 nucleotides are TGTGCCAGCAGCCAGGGTTTGAGAAACATTCAGTACTTC.

This clone appeared a single time. The chain links TRBV6-5 to TRBJ1-6; 7 nucleotides align to TRBD1. Germline V gives CDR1 MNHEY, CDR2 SVGAGI. This CDR3 region has 15 residues. J was trimmed by 8 bases and V by 5 bases; bases with no gene match: 9. The CDR3 DNA reads TGTGCCAGCAGTAAAAGCCGGGACAGAGATTCACCCCTCCACTTT. It encodes CASSKSRDRDSPLHF.

The chain combines TRBV2 with TRBJ2-7; 10 bases are shared with TRBD2. J was trimmed by 1 base and V by 5 bases; bases with no gene match: 8. This CDR3 is built from 16 residues. Germline CDR1 reads SNHLY; CDR2 reads FYNNEI. The CDR3 loop reads CASSTPAAGGSYEQYF. In DNA form, the CDR3 reads TGTGCCAGCAGTACACCAGCAGCGGGAGGGTCCTACGAGCAGTACTTC.

This clone was observed a few times. The chain combines TRBV5-1 with TRBJ2-7, with 9 positions matching TRBD1. V shed 3 bases, J shed 3 bases, and the junction held 4 bases outside the gene matches. The CDR3 length is 14 residues. Germline values: CDR1 SGHRS, CDR2 YFSETQ. The CDR3 nucleotides are TGCGCCAGCAGCTCGGGACAGGGACGCTACGAGCAGTACTTC. This gives the protein CASSSGQGRYEQYF.

The chain joins TRBV29-1 to TRBJ2-1; the D gene is possibly TRBD2 (5 bases). There are 15 residues in the CDR3. Trimming shortened V by 4 bases and J by 3 bases, and 16 bases separated the two germline ends. Germline values: CDR1 SQVTM, CDR2 ANQGSEA. The CDR3 spells CSVATGSGSYNEQFF. CDR3 in DNA: TGCAGCGTTGCCACGGGTTCGGGAAGCTACAATGAGCAGTTCTTC.

The rearrangement uses TRBV13 and TRBJ2-2, with 12 bases lining up with TRBD2. The CDR3 contains 21 residues. CDR1 and CDR2 (germline): PRHDT, FYEKMQ (reference sequence). The J segment lost 3 bases and the V segment lost 6 bases, leaving 20 bases of the junction unmatched. CDR3 residues: CASRERGLAGGPGADTGELFF. CDR3 DNA sequence: TGTGCCAGCAGAGAGAGAGGGCTAGCGGGAGGGCCCGGGGCGGACACCGGGGAGCTGTTTTTT.

The chain carries TRBV7-8 and TRBJ2-5, with D possibly being TRBD1 or TRBD2 (5 bases each). The assigned J gene may be wrong: the sequence end matches TRBJ2-7 better. Germline-derived CDR1 and CDR2 are SGHVS and FQNEAQ. The CDR3 spans 15 residues. The DNA of the CDR3 is TGTGCCAGCAGCTGGTCCGGGGCCATTCAGTACGAGCAGTACTTC. Its translation: CASSWSGAIQYEQYF.

This chain connects TRBV18 to TRBJ2-5, with D uncertain. Germline CDR1 and CDR2: KGHSH and LQKENI. This CDR3 spans 11 amino acids. Trimming took off 4 bases at V and 2 bases at J, with 2 bases between the two ends. The DNA for the CDR3 is TGTGCCAGCTCACTACAAGAGACCCAGTACTTC. Translated, it gives CASSLQETQYF.

The V call is TRBV6-5, the J call TRBJ2-1, with D perhaps TRBD2 (5 bases). CDR3 length equals 11 residues. From germline, CDR1 is MNHEY and CDR2 SVGAGI. V lost 4 bases and J lost 12, with 10 bases in between. The CDR3 DNA reads as TGTGCCAGCAGTTTCGAGGGCGGGCAGTTCTTC. This codes for CASSFEGGQFF.

The chain employs TRBV18 and TRBJ2-6; no reliable D call. This CDR3 spans 15 amino acids. Per germline, CDR1 KGHSH and CDR2 LQKENI. V was pared by 3 bases and J by 0 bases, with 6 bases between. The CDR3: CASSPDLSGANVLTF. The CDR3 coding sequence is TGTGCCAGCTCACCGGACCTCTCTGGGGCCAACGTCCTGACTTTC. The complete variable domain, with remaining parts taken from reference TRBV18 and TRBJ2-6, reads NAGVMQNPRHLVRRRGQEARLRCSPMKGHSHVYWYRQLPEEGLKFMVYLQKENIIDESGMPKERFSAEFPKEGPSILRIQQVVRGDSAAYFCASSPDLSGANVLTFGAGSRLTVL.

CDR3 region: CASSLTSGRLDEQFF. CDR3 sequence (DNA): TGCGCCAGCAGCTTAACTAGCGGGAGGTTAGATGAGCAGTTCTTC. This chain joins TRBV5-1 and TRBJ2-1; 12 bases fit TRBD2. From germline, CDR1 is SGHRS and CDR2 YFSETQ. The CDR3 is 15 amino acids. V lost 2 bases to trimming and J lost 8 bases; unmatched junction nucleotides: 5.

This chain joins TRBV6-5 and TRBJ2-7; 14 nucleotides align to TRBD2. The CDR3 contains 15 residues. Trimming at V came to 8 bases and at J to 6 bases, leaving 9 bases not matched to a gene. CDR1 MNHEY and CDR2 SVGAGI come from the germline V gene. The CDR3 loop is CASRPGLAGVGEQYF. The CDR3 DNA reads TGTGCCAGCCGACCGGGACTAGCGGGGGTGGGCGAGCAGTACTTC.

This clone was recorded once. V gene TRBV30 combines with J gene TRBJ2-5, with 8 nucleotides matching TRBD2. Germline CDR1 and CDR2: GTSNPN and SVGIG (reference sequence). V shed 8 bases and J 5 bases; nucleotides not matched to a gene: 10. This CDR3 has 13 residues. The CDR3 loop reads CAGVAGYPETQYF. The CDR3 DNA sequence: TGTGCCGGGGTAGCGGGGTACCCGGAGACCCAGTACTTC.

For this clone: One junction end disagrees with the germline gene, perhaps due to a read error. This chain joins TRBV7-9 and TRBJ2-7; 8 positions agree with TRBD1. The CDR3 loop spans 12 amino acids. CDR1 is SEHNR, CDR2 FQNEAQ, per germline (reference sequence). CDR3 nucleotides: TGTGCTAGCATAGACAGGGGCTGGGAGCAGTACTTC. Translation: CASIDRGWEQYF. The variable domain in full, with the rest retrieved from reference TRBV7-9 and TRBJ2-7, is DTGVSQNPRHKITKRGQNVTFRCDPISEHNRLYWYRQTLGQGPEFLTYFQNEAQLEKSRLLSDRFSAERPKGSFSTLEIQRTEQGDSAMYLCASIDRGWEQYFGPGTRLTVT.

This clone has a single count. The V call is TRBV10-1, the J call TRBJ2-5; weak D call: TRBD1 (5 bases). CDR3 length: 13 amino acids. Trimming removed 6 bases at V and 4 bases at J, with 12 bases between. Looked up from germline, CDR1 is WNHNN and CDR2 is SYGVQD (reference sequence). The DNA for the CDR3 is TGCGCCAGCAGCGCAGGGTTCGGAGAGACCCAGTACTTC. Translation gives CASSAGFGETQYF.

The V gene is TRBV6-6, the J gene TRBJ2-7, with TRBD1 matching 8 bases. Germline V CDR1 and CDR2: MNHNY, SVGAGI (reference sequence). J lost 5 bases, V lost 6 bases, and 6 bases had no gene match. CDR3 length: 13 residues. This CDR3 is CASSRTGSHEQYF. The CDR3, as DNA: TGTGCCAGCAGCCGGACAGGGTCCCACGAGCAGTACTTC.

This chain links TRBV2 with TRBJ1-5, with D unclear. Germline CDR1 and CDR2: SNHLY and FYNNEI. Trimming cost V 5 bases and J 1 base, with 18 bases left between them. The CDR3 length is 17 residues. The CDR3 region is CASSTRTGRESNQPQHF. In DNA, the CDR3 is TGTGCCAGCAGTACCCGGACGGGGAGGGAGAGCAATCAGCCCCAGCATTTT.

In its sample, this clone was seen a few times. V and J are TRBV28 and TRBJ1-1, with D unresolved. The CDR3 is 12 residues long. Germline CDR1 reads MDHEN; CDR2 reads SYDVKM. The germline V and J ends were trimmed by 6 bases and 5 bases, with 10 bases remaining between them. The CDR3 region is CASSRGLTEAFF. The CDR3 DNA reads as TGTGCCAGCAGCCGGGGTTTGACTGAAGCTTTCTTT. The whole variable domain, filled in from reference TRBV28 and TRBJ1-1, reads DVKVTQSSRYLVKRTGEKVFLECVQDMDHENMFWYRQDPGLGLRLIYFSYDVKMKEKGDIPEGYSVSREKKERFSLILESASTNQTSMYLCASSRGLTEAFFGQGTRLTVV.

The chain couples TRBV18 to TRBJ2-1; maybe TRBD2 (5 bases). Germline V gene lookup returns CDR1 KGHSH and CDR2 LQKENI. Trimming stripped 0 bases from V and 6 bases from J, with 12 bases between. This CDR3 has 15 amino acids. This chain's CDR3 is CASSPPWEGSNEQFF. The CDR3 nucleotides are TGTGCCAGCTCACCACCCTGGGAAGGGAGCAATGAGCAGTTCTTC.

This sequence joins TRBV7-3 and TRBJ2-3; 13 positions match TRBD2. The germline gives CDR1 SGHTA, CDR2 FQGTGA. The CDR3 has 16 amino acids. The V segment lost 5 bases and the J segment 7 bases; nucleotides outside the gene matches: 9. CDR3 nucleotides: TGTGCCAGCAGCCCCCGACTAGCGGGAGGACCGAATACGCAGTATTTT. Translation: CASSPRLAGGPNTQYF.

V is TRBV28 and J is TRBJ1-5, with D possibly matching TRBD1 (5 bases). With 1 base removed from V and 12 bases from J, the gap between germline ends came to 13 bases. Looked up from germline, CDR1 is MDHEN and CDR2 is SYDVKM. This CDR3 is built from 13 residues. This chain's CDR3 is CASSLFGQDNQHF. CDR3 sequence (DNA): TGTGCCAGCAGTTTATTCGGTCAGGACAACCAGCATTTT.

The V call is TRBV7-2, the J call TRBJ2-5; weak D call: TRBD2 (6 bases). The CDR3 has 16 amino acids. Germline CDR1 is SGHTA and CDR2 is FQGNSA. The germline V and J ends were trimmed by 5 bases and 5 bases, with 21 bases remaining between them. The CDR3 is CASSLGWGGVGETQYF. Here the CDR3 DNA reads TGTGCCAGCAGCCTAGGTTGGGGCGGGGTCGGGGAGACCCAGTACTTC. Together with reference TRBV7-2 and TRBJ2-5, the CDR3 gives the full variable domain: GAGVSQSPSNKVTEKGKDVELRCDPISGHTALYWYRQSLGQGLEFLIYFQGNSAPDKSGLPSDRFSAERTGGSVSTLTIQRTQQEDSAVYLCASSLGWGGVGETQYFGPGTRLLVL.

J is TRBJ2-2 and V is TRBV29-1, with 9 bases fitting TRBD1. The ends lost 3 bases at V and 6 bases at J; junction bases unmatched: 14. Germline values: CDR1 SQVTM, CDR2 ANQGSEA. CDR3 size: 17 residues. This chain's CDR3 is CSVETGQGLFGAGELFF. For the CDR3, the DNA is TGCAGCGTTGAGACAGGACAGGGGTTGTTCGGGGCCGGGGAGCTGTTTTTT.

The chain combines TRBV6-5 with TRBJ2-4; D perhaps matches TRBD2 (6 bases). This CDR3 spans 16 amino acids. V was cut by 0 bases and J by 4 bases, with 13 bases left in between. Germline V gene data show CDR1 as MNHEY and CDR2 as SVGAGI. The CDR3 region is CASSYSRASAKNIQYF. The CDR3 nucleotides read TGTGCCAGCAGTTACTCGAGGGCTAGCGCAAAAAACATTCAGTACTTC.

The chain is built from TRBV4-2 and TRBJ1-1; D perhaps matches TRBD1 (5 bases). The length of the CDR3 is 13 residues. Germline values: CDR1 LGHNA, CDR2 YNFKEQ. The V gene lost 10 bases and the J gene lost 0 bases, with 12 bases spanning the gap. CDR3 nucleotides: TGTGCCATCGAAGACAGAATGAACACTGAAGCTTTCTTT. Translating gives CAIEDRMNTEAFF.

This clone was seen once. The chain carries TRBV6-1 and TRBJ2-6; D is uncertain. Trimming cost V 4 bases and J 1 base, with 2 bases left between them. Per the germline V gene, CDR1 is MNHNS and CDR2 is SASEGT. The CDR3 is 13 amino acids. The CDR3 sequence: CASSASGANVLTF. CDR3 in DNA: TGTGCCAGCAGTGCTTCTGGGGCCAACGTCCTGACTTTC.

The gene calls are TRBV4-2 and TRBJ2-5, with D possibly being TRBD1 (6 bases). Germline values: CDR1 LGHNA, CDR2 YNFKEQ. This CDR3 spans 15 amino acids. V was clipped by 4 bases and J by 1 base, with 13 bases between them. In DNA, the CDR3 is TGTGCCAGCAGCCTTTCTCAGGGGACCCAAGAGACCCAGTACTTC. This encodes CASSLSQGTQETQYF.

This chain joins TRBV5-1 and TRBJ2-1; 12 nucleotides agree with TRBD1. Per germline, CDR1 SGHRS and CDR2 YFSETQ. CDR3 size: 15 residues. The junction had 8 bases not matched to a gene; V was cut back by 4 bases and J by 9 bases. The CDR3 nucleotides are TGCGCCAGCAGCATCCGGGACAGGGGGCAAGGTGAGCAGTTCTTC. Its translation: CASSIRDRGQGEQFF.